The next 30 T cell receptor beta chains were all read from a single sample in a study of cytomegalovirus exposure and HLA in healthy donors. PCR involved 60 Vbeta and 13 Jbeta primers. This table comes from immunoSEQ multiplex PCR, and its TCRdb copy is limited to in-frame clones, with some not included. The data hold roughly 150,000 clones, with 70% to 90% observed a single time. Input material: PBMCs. These receptors all stem from a woman between 18 and 29 years old in good health and CMV-seronegative.

CDR3 residues: CASSHPERRSSYNEQFF. The CDR3 nucleotides read TGTGCCAGCAGCCACCCTGAGCGAAGGAGCTCCTACAATGAGCAGTTCTTC. This chain uses TRBV7-8 with TRBJ2-1; no clear D. Trimming took 5 bases from V and 0 from J, leaving 17 bases between them. The length of the CDR3 is 17 residues. Per the germline V gene, CDR1 is SGHVS and CDR2 is FQNEAQ.

The chain has TRBV6-5 and TRBJ1-2; no clear D. The germline V and J ends were trimmed by 0 bases and 7 bases, with 6 bases remaining between them. The CDR3 is made up of 12 amino acids. Germline CDR1 reads MNHEY; CDR2 reads SVGAGI. The CDR3 spells CASSYSAGGYTF. In DNA form, the CDR3 reads TGTGCCAGCAGTTACTCCGCGGGTGGCTACACCTTC.

The chain links TRBV7-9 to TRBJ2-3, with TRBD2 matching over 7 bases. Germline assignment: CDR1 SEHNR and CDR2 FQNEAQ (reference sequence). J lost 2 bases, V lost 2 bases, and 10 bases had no gene match. This CDR3 contains 17 residues. In DNA, the CDR3 is TGTGCCAGCAGCTTATTGTCTAGCGGTGCCATCACAGATACGCAGTATTTT. Translation: CASSLLSSGAITDTQYF.

The chain joins TRBV2 to TRBJ2-7; TRBD2 agrees at 9 bases. This CDR3 comprises 15 residues. CDR1 and CDR2 from the germline V gene are SNHLY and FYNNEI. Losses at the gene ends were 3 bases for V and 3 bases for J; bases not matched to a gene: 6. This CDR3 is CASSDIAGALYEQYF. CDR3 nucleotide sequence: TGTGCCAGCAGTGATATAGCGGGAGCTCTCTACGAGCAGTACTTC.

V gene TRBV4-3 combines with J gene TRBJ2-5, with 13 bases lining up with TRBD2. Judging by the DNA end, TRBJ2-7 fits better; the J call may be wrong. This CDR3 spans 15 amino acids. Germline V lookup: CDR1 LGHNA, CDR2 YSLEER. DNA of the CDR3: TGCGCCAGCAGTTTCGGACTAGCGGGAGACAACGAGCAGTACTTC. Protein: CASSFGLAGDNEQYF.

The chain combines TRBV21-1 with TRBJ2-4; the table's TRBD2 call for D was not verified on the DNA. TRBV21-1 constitutes a pseudogene. The CDR3 has 19 amino acids. CDR3: CASSNVRVAGGLRKNIQYF. The DNA for the CDR3 is TGTGCCAGCAGCAATGTAAGGGTAGCGGGGGGGCTCAGGAAAAACATTCAGTACTTC.

The chain has TRBV6-5 and TRBJ2-1, with 11 bases that match TRBD2. CDR3 size: 15 residues. Germline trimming cut 5 bases from V and 10 bases from J; bases unmatched to any gene: 10. Germline V CDR1 and CDR2: MNHEY, SVGAGI. The CDR3 reads CASSPATSGASEQFF. The CDR3 DNA sequence: TGTGCCAGCAGTCCCGCGACTAGCGGGGCAAGCGAGCAGTTCTTC.

V and J are TRBV5-1 and TRBJ2-3, with 11 bases fitting TRBD2. CDR1 and CDR2 (germline): SGHRS, YFSETQ. The CDR3 has 15 residues. V was pared by 2 bases and J by 4 bases, with 3 bases of the junction left unmatched. CDR3: CASSLLAGVPDTQYF. The CDR3 DNA reads TGCGCCAGCAGCTTACTAGCGGGGGTTCCAGATACGCAGTATTTT.

The chain uses TRBV27 and TRBJ1-6; TRBD1 matches 7 bases. J was trimmed by 15 bases and V by 6 bases; bases with no gene match: 11. The germline gives CDR1 MNHEY, CDR2 SMNVEV (reference sequence). The CDR3 runs to 13 residues. The CDR3 loop reads CASRETTGLRLHF. CDR3 in DNA: TGTGCCAGCAGGGAAACGACAGGGCTTCGCCTCCACTTT.

The V call is TRBV6-5, the J call TRBJ1-3; TRBD1 aligns across 7 bases. CDR3 length equals 16 residues. V shed 4 bases, J shed 0 bases, and the junction held 6 bases outside the gene matches. Germline assignment: CDR1 MNHEY and CDR2 SVGAGI. CDR3 residues: CASSSQGIGSGNTIYF. The CDR3 DNA reads as TGTGCCAGCAGTTCACAGGGGATAGGCTCTGGAAACACCATATATTTT.

This clone was recorded a few times. The V and J genes are TRBV25-1 and TRBJ2-7; 7 nucleotides match TRBD1. The germline V gene has CDR1 MGHDK and CDR2 SYGVNS. The CDR3 loop spans 15 amino acids. Germline trimming cut 4 bases from V and 2 bases from J; bases unmatched to any gene: 8. CDR3 region: CASSARGRNPYEQYF. In nucleotides, the CDR3 is TGTGCCAGCAGTGCGAGGGGGCGTAATCCCTACGAGCAGTACTTC.

CDR3 residues: CASSFTGLPYNEQFF. Written as DNA, the CDR3 is TGTGCCAGCAGTTTCACGGGACTCCCTTACAATGAGCAGTTCTTC. The chain couples TRBV6-6 to TRBJ2-7; D may be TRBD2 (6 bases). Gene TRBJ2-1 matches the end of the DNA better, so the J call may be wrong. This CDR3 is built from 15 residues. In germline, CDR1 is MNHNY, CDR2 SVGAGI (reference sequence).

The chain couples TRBV11-3 to TRBJ2-7; 14 nucleotides match TRBD2. J lost 2 bases, V lost 4 bases, and 4 bases had no gene match. The length of the CDR3 is 16 residues. Germline V gene sequence: CDR1 SGHNT, CDR2 YENEEA. The chain's CDR3 is CASSSGLAGGTYEQYF. CDR3 DNA sequence: TGTGCCAGCAGCTCAGGACTAGCGGGAGGCACCTACGAGCAGTACTTC.

The J gene is TRBJ1-2, the V gene TRBV2; TRBD1 matches 9 bases. The germline V gene has CDR1 SNHLY and CDR2 FYNNEI. The junction had 6 bases not matched to a gene; V was cut back by 2 bases and J by 5 bases. The CDR3 loop spans 15 amino acids. The CDR3 DNA follows: TGTGCCAGCAGTGAACGGACAGGGGCCTATTATGGCTACACCTTC. It codes for CASSERTGAYYGYTF.

Comments on this clone: Here the CDR3 omits its conserved ending phenylalanine or tryptophan, so a read error is the likely source. The V and J genes are TRBV28 and TRBJ1-2; weak D call: TRBD1 (5 bases). CDR3 length: 13 residues. V gave up 6 bases and J gave up 3 bases, with 11 bases separating them. From germline, CDR1 is MDHEN and CDR2 SYDVKM. CDR3 amino acids: CASSAGTYYGYTL. CDR3 DNA sequence: TGTGCCAGCAGCGCCGGGACTTACTATGGCTACACCCTC.

The V gene is TRBV2, the J gene TRBJ2-6, with D perhaps TRBD2 (5 bases). The CDR3 totals 14 residues. Germline CDR1 SNHLY, CDR2 FYNNEI. V gave up 5 bases and J gave up 4 bases, with 9 bases separating them. The chain's CDR3 is CASSWEPGANVLTF. Here the CDR3 DNA reads TGTGCCAGCAGTTGGGAGCCCGGGGCCAACGTCCTGACTTTC.

The CDR3 loop is CSASSGATDTQYF. The DNA for the CDR3 is TGCAGCGCCTCTAGCGGGGCCACAGATACGCAGTATTTT. The rearrangement links TRBV29-1 to TRBJ2-3; the match to TRBD2 covers 9 bases. Per the germline V gene, CDR1 is SQVTM and CDR2 is ANQGSEA. With 7 bases clipped from V and 2 bases from J, the junction kept 4 bases outside the gene matches. This CDR3 contains 13 residues.

This chain connects TRBV7-2 to TRBJ1-4, with a possible D match to TRBD1 (6 bases). Deletions cut 1 base from V and 10 bases from J, with 10 bases between. Germline V gives CDR1 SGHTA, CDR2 FQGNSA. This CDR3 region has 13 residues. CDR3 residues: CASSLEQGGKLFF. CDR3 in DNA: TGTGCCAGCAGCTTAGAACAGGGCGGAAAACTGTTTTTT.

The J gene is TRBJ1-2, the V gene TRBV14, with 9 nucleotides matching TRBD1. The germline CDR1 and CDR2 sequences are SGHDN and FVKESK. The CDR3 is made up of 15 amino acids. Trimming removed 1 base from V and 7 bases from J; junction bases left unmatched: 7. The CDR3 region has the DNA TGTGCCAGCAGCCAAGCGGGGACAGGGACGGTTGGCTACACCTTC. Its protein is CASSQAGTGTVGYTF. Drawing the rest from reference TRBV14 and TRBJ1-2, the complete variable domain is EAGVTQFPSHSVIEKGQTVTLRCDPISGHDNLYWYRRVMGKEIKFLLHFVKESKQDESGMPNNRFLAERTGGTYSTLKVQPAELEDSGVYFCASSQAGTGTVGYTFGSGTRLTVV.

The chain links TRBV4-3 to TRBJ2-1; D not certain. The CDR3 contains 16 residues. The ends were cut back, 0 bases at V and 2 bases at J, with 11 bases in the middle. Per germline, CDR1 LGHNA and CDR2 YSLEER. The CDR3 DNA is TGCGCCAGCAGCCAAGATCTGGCTCCCCCCTACAATGAGCAGTTCTTC. It yields the protein CASSQDLAPPYNEQFF.

The genes are TRBV11-1 and TRBJ1-2; weak D call: TRBD1 (5 bases). The CDR3 contains 14 residues. Germline V gene sequence: CDR1 SGHAT, CDR2 FQDESV (reference sequence). V was cut by 8 bases and J by 0 bases, with 13 bases left in between. This chain's CDR3 is CASLAGKSNYGYTF. DNA for the CDR3: TGTGCCAGCCTGGCAGGGAAATCTAACTATGGCTACACCTTC.

V usage is TRBV10-2 and J usage is TRBJ2-1; 10 bases are a match to TRBD1. Germline V gene sequence: CDR1 WSHSY, CDR2 SAAADI. V shed 8 bases and J 8 bases; nucleotides not matched to a gene: 6. This CDR3 comprises 13 residues. CDR3 sequence reads: CASDRGRVDEQFF. The DNA for the CDR3 is TGCGCCAGCGACAGGGGGCGCGTAGATGAGCAGTTCTTC.

This clone appeared a single time. This sequence joins TRBV2 and TRBJ1-4; 7 bases agree with TRBD1. The germline V gene has CDR1 SNHLY and CDR2 FYNNEI. V lost 7 bases, J lost 4 bases, and 6 bases stayed unmatched. The CDR3 totals 14 residues. This CDR3 reads CASNRQGLNEKLFF. DNA of the CDR3: TGTGCCAGCAACCGACAGGGCCTTAATGAAAAACTGTTTTTT.

This clone was detected a few times. The rearrangement uses TRBV6-1 and TRBJ2-6; 9 bases line up with TRBD1. Germline trimming cut 3 bases from V and 3 bases from J; bases unmatched to any gene: 0. Per the germline V gene, CDR1 is MNHNS and CDR2 is SASEGT. This CDR3 spans 15 amino acids. The CDR3: CASSEDRGGANVLTF. CDR3 DNA sequence: TGTGCCAGCAGTGAGGACAGGGGTGGGGCCAACGTCCTGACTTTC.

This clone was counted once. The chain is built from TRBV28 and TRBJ2-6; a possible D gene is TRBD1 (6 bases). Germline lookup yields CDR1 MDHEN and CDR2 SYDVKM. Trimming shortened V by 5 bases and J by 1 base, and 9 bases separated the two germline ends. The CDR3 is 15 residues long. The DNA for the CDR3 is TGTGCCAGCAGTCAACAGGGATCTGGGGCCAACGTCCTGACTTTC. It specifies CASSQQGSGANVLTF.

The chain employs TRBV28 and TRBJ1-6; TRBD1 agrees at 10 bases. Germline CDR1 is MDHEN and CDR2 is SYDVKM. After removal of 4 bases from V and 11 bases from J, the junction contained 8 bases not matched to a gene. The CDR3 totals 15 residues. CDR3 bases: TGTGCCAGCAGTTCCGGACAGGGGGAGGTAACACCCCTCCACTTT. Translating gives CASSSGQGEVTPLHF.

V usage is TRBV29-1 and J usage is TRBJ2-7, with TRBD2 matching over 12 bases. This CDR3 region has 13 residues. Germline values: CDR1 SQVTM, CDR2 ANQGSEA. The trim removed 6 bases at V and 0 bases at J, leaving 0 bases unmatched. CDR3 residues: CSVLAGGSYEQYF. The CDR3 region has the DNA TGCAGCGTACTAGCGGGAGGCTCCTACGAGCAGTACTTC.

The gene calls are TRBV5-1 and TRBJ1-4, with D possibly being TRBD1 (5 bases). Trimming removed 4 bases at V and 7 bases at J, with 17 bases between. This CDR3 contains 15 residues. Per germline, CDR1 SGHRS and CDR2 YFSETQ. The CDR3 DNA reads as TGCGCCAGCAGCGCCGCAGGGATCTACGGTGAAAAACTGTTTTTT. Encoded protein: CASSAAGIYGEKLFF.

The CDR3 nucleotides are TGTGCCAGCTCACCACCCACCGGGAGGAGAGATTATAATTCACCCCTCCACTTT. Translation: CASSPPTGRRDYNSPLHF. This chain uses TRBV18 with TRBJ1-6, with unresolved D. In germline, CDR1 is KGHSH, CDR2 LQKENI. This CDR3 is 18 amino acids long. V was trimmed by 0 bases and J by 4 bases, leaving 16 bases between them.

The chain carries TRBV15 and TRBJ2-3; D might be TRBD2 (6 bases). The length of the CDR3 is 15 residues. Germline assignment: CDR1 LNHNV and CDR2 YYDKDF (reference sequence). The V and J ends lost 5 bases and 3 bases respectively, with 15 bases between them. DNA for the CDR3: TGTGCCACCAGCTGGAGGAGGGGTGGAACAGATACGCAGTATTTT. Translation gives CATSWRRGGTDTQYF.